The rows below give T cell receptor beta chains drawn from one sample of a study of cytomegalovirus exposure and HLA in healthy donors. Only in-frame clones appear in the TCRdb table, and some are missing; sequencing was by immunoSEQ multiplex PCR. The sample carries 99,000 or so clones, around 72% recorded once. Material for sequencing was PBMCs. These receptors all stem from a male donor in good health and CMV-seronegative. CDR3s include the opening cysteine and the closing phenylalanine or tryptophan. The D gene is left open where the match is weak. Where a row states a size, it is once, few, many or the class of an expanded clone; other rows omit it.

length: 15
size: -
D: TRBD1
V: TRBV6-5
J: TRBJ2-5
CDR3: CASSFGTGDTETQYF
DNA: TGTGCCAGCAGTTTCGGGACAGGGGACACGGAGACCCAGTACTTC

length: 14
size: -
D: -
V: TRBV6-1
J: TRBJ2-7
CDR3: CASKGQTETYEQYF
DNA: TGTGCCAGCAAAGGGCAGACAGAGACCTACGAGCAGTACTTC

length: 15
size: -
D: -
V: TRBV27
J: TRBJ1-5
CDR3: CASSLAGGPNQPQHF
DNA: TGTGCCAGCAGTTTAGCCGGGGGTCCAAATCAGCCCCAGCATTTT

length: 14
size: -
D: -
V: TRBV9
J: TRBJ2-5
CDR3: CASSPEGNQETQYF
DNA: TGTGCCAGCAGCCCGGAGGGGAACCAAGAGACCCAGTACTTC

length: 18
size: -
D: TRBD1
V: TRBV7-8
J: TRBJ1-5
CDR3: CASSLEFRAGGGNQPQHF
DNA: TGTGCCAGCAGCTTAGAGTTTAGGGCAGGGGGCGGCAATCAGCCCCAGCATTTT

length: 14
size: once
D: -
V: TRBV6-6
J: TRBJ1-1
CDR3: CASSASGSSLGAFF
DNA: TGTGCCAGCAGTGCGTCCGGGAGCTCCCTTGGGGCTTTCTTT

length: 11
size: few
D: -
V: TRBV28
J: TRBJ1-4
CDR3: CASSFNGELFF
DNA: TGTGCCAGCAGTTTTAACGGAGAGCTGTTTTTT

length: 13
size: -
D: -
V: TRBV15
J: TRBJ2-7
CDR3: CATSRPAGYEQYF
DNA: TGTGCCACCAGCAGACCGGCGGGCTACGAGCAGTACTTC

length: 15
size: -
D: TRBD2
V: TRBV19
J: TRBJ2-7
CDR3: CASSGLAGGPYEQYF
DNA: TGTGCCAGTAGCGGACTAGCGGGAGGGCCCTACGAGCAGTACTTC

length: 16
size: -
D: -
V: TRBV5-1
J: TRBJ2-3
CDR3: CASSFLRETVLDTQYF
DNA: TGCGCCAGCAGCTTTCTACGGGAGACCGTTCTAGATACGCAGTATTTT

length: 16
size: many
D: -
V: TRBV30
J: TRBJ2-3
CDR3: CAWSPSWGVRLDTQYF
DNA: TGTGCCTGGAGTCCAAGCTGGGGGGTCCGGTTAGATACGCAGTATTTT

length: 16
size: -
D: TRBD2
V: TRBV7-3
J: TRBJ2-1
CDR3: CASSLTRLAAYNEQFF
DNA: TGTGCCAGCAGCTTAACGAGGCTAGCGGCCTACAATGAGCAGTTCTTC

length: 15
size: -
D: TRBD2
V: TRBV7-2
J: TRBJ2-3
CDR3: CASSSDGTSRRTQYF
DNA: TGTGCCAGCAGCTCCGATGGGACTAGCAGGCGTACGCAGTATTTT

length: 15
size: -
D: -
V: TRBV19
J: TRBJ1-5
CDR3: CATLRVRGSNQPQHF
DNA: TGTGCCACCCTCCGCGTTCGGGGGAGCAATCAGCCCCAGCATTTT

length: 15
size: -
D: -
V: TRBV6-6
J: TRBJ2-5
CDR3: CASAPTSRVWETQYF
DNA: TGTGCCAGCGCGCCAACTTCCAGGGTCTGGGAGACCCAGTACTTC

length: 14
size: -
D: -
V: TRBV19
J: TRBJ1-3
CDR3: CASKSGYSGNTIYF
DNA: TGTGCCAGTAAGTCGGGGTACTCTGGAAACACCATATATTTT

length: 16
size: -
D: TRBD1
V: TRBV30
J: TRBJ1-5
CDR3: CAWSSGNRGGNQPQHF
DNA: TGTGCCTGGAGTTCAGGAAACAGGGGTGGCAATCAGCCCCAGCATTTT

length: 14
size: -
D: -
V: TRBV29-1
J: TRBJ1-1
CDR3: CSVVGGRANTEAFF
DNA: TGCAGCGTTGTCGGTGGGAGGGCTAACACTGAAGCTTTCTTT

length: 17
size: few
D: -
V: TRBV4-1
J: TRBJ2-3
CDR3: CASSQGLENPSTDTQYF
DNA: TGCGCCAGCAGCCAAGGGTTGGAGAACCCTAGCACAGATACGCAGTATTTT

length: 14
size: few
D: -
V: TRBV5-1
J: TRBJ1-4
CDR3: CASSTEGTDGKLFF
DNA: TGCGCCAGCAGCACGGAGGGGACCGATGGAAAACTGTTTTTT

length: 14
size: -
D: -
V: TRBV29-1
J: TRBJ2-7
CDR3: CSGPPSGAFYEQYF
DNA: TGCAGCGGGCCTCCTTCAGGTGCCTTCTACGAGCAGTACTTC

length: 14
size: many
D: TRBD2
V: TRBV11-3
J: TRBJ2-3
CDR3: CASSLVTGGDTQYF
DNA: TGTGCCAGCAGCTTAGTAACGGGGGGAGATACGCAGTATTTT

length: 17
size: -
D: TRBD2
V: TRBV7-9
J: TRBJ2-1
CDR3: CASSFREGLANYNEQFF
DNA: TGTGCCAGCAGCTTCCGAGAGGGACTAGCGAACTACAATGAGCAGTTCTTC

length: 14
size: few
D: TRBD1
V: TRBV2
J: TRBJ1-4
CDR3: CASSLTGTNEKLFF
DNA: TGTGCCAGCAGCCTGACAGGGACTAATGAAAAACTGTTTTTT

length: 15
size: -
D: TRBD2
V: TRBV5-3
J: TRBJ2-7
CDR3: CARSAPLAGLFEQYF
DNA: TGTGCCAGAAGTGCCCCTCTAGCGGGTTTATTCGAGCAGTACTTC

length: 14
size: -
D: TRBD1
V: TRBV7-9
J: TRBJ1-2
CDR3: CSSSPRQGADGYTF
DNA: TGTTCCAGCAGCCCACGACAGGGGGCCGATGGCTACACCTTC

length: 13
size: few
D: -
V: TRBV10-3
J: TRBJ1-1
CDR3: CAISETADTEAFF
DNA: TGTGCCATCAGTGAGACAGCGGACACTGAAGCTTTCTTT

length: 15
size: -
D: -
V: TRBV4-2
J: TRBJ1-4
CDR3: CASSQLAEDNEKLFF
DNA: TGTGCCAGCAGCCAATTAGCGGAAGATAATGAAAAACTGTTTTTT

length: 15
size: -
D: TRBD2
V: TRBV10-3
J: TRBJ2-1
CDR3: CATGLAGGGSNEQFF
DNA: TGTGCCACCGGACTAGCGGGAGGAGGAAGCAATGAGCAGTTCTTC

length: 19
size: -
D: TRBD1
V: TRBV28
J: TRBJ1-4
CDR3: CASSVRDSLAGVTNEKLFF
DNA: TGTGCCAGCAGTGTCCGGGACAGCCTAGCCGGGGTAACTAATGAAAAACTGTTTTTT

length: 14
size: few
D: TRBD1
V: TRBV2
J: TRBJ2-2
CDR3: CASRQGANTGELFF
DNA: TGTGCCAGCAGACAGGGGGCGAACACCGGGGAGCTGTTTTTT

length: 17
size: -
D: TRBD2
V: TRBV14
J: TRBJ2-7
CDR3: CASSHVSVLAGGYEQYF
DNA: TGTGCCAGCAGCCATGTCTCGGTACTAGCGGGAGGGTACGAGCAGTACTTC

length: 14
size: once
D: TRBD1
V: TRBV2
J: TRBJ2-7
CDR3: CASSEPRGLREQYF
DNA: TGTGCCAGCAGTGAACCTAGGGGGCTGCGGGAGCAGTACTTC

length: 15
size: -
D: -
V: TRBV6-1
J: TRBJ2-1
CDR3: CASSEKRAGIDEQFF
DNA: TGTGCCAGCAGTGAAAAGCGGGCTGGGATCGATGAGCAGTTCTTC

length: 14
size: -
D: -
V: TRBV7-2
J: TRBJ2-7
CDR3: CASSLGGYRREQYF
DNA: TGTGCCAGCAGCTTGGGGGGATATCGGCGCGAGCAGTACTTC

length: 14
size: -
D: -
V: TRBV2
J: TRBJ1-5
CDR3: CASSWGESRQPQHF
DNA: TGTGCCAGCAGTTGGGGGGAATCGCGTCAGCCCCAGCATTTT

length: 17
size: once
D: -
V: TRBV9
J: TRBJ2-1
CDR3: CASSVGGAGASRNEQFF
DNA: TGTGCCAGCAGCGTAGGGGGGGCGGGAGCCAGTAGGAATGAGCAGTTCTTC

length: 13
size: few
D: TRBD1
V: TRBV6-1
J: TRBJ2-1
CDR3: CASSEPYRQGKFF
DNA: TGTGCCAGCAGTGAACCCTACCGACAGGGGAAGTTCTTC

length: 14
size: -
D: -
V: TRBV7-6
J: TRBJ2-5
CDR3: CASSLLQYQETQYF
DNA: TGTGCCAGCAGCTTGCTCCAGTACCAAGAGACCCAGTACTTC

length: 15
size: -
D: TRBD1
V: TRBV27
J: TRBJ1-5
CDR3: CASSLQGTSNQPQHF
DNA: TGTGCCAGCAGCCTACAGGGGACTAGCAATCAGCCCCAGCATTTT

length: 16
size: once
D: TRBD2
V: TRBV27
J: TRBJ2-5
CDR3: CASRSGLAGVQETQYF
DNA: TGTGCCAGCAGATCGGGACTAGCGGGAGTTCAAGAGACCCAGTACTTC

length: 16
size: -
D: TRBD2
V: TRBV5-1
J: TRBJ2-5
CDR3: CASSSRAGVLGETQYF
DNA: TGCGCCAGCAGCTCCAGGGCGGGAGTTCTCGGAGAGACCCAGTACTTC

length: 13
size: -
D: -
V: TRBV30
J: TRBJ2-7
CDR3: CAWSVPEVYEQYF
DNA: TGTGCCTGGAGTGTCCCTGAGGTCTACGAGCAGTACTTC

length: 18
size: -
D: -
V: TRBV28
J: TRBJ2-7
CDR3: CASSTKIRDSPIDYEQYF
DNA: TGTGCCAGCAGTACAAAAATCCGGGACTCCCCCATAGACTACGAGCAGTACTTC

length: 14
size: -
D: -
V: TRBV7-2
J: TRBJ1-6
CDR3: CASSFQARTGLLHF
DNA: TGTGCCAGCAGCTTTCAAGCTCGAACTGGGCTCCTCCACTTT

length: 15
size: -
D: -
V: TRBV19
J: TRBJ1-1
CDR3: CASSLLPQGNTEAFF
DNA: TGTGCCAGTAGCCTCCTTCCCCAGGGGAACACTGAAGCTTTCTTT

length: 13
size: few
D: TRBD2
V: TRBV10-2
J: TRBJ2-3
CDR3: CASSGAGADTQYF
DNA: TGCGCCAGCAGTGGAGCGGGAGCGGATACGCAGTATTTT

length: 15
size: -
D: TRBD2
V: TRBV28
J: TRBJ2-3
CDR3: CASSLAGELTDTQYF
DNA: TGTGCCAGCAGTTTAGCGGGAGAGCTCACAGATACGCAGTATTTT

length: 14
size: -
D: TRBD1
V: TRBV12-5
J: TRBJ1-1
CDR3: CASGSTGARTEAFF
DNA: TGTGCTAGTGGTTCCACAGGGGCGAGGACTGAAGCTTTCTTT

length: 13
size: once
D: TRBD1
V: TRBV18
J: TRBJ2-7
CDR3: CASSSTGGGEQYF
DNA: TGTGCCAGCTCATCTACAGGGGGCGGCGAGCAGTACTTC

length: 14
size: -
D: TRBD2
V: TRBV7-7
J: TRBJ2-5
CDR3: CASSYAGREETQYF
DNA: TGTGCCAGCAGCTATGCAGGGCGGGAGGAGACCCAGTACTTC

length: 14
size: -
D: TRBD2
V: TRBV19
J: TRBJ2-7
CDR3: CASSTSGAYYEQYF
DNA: TGTGCCAGTAGTACTAGCGGGGCCTACTACGAGCAGTACTTC

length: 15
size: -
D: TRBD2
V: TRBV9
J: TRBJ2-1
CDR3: CASSPLAASYNEQFF
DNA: TGTGCCAGCAGCCCCCTAGCGGCCTCCTACAATGAGCAGTTCTTC

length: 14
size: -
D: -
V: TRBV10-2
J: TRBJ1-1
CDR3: CASSESRGYTEAFF
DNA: TGCGCCAGCAGTGAGTCGAGGGGGTACACTGAAGCTTTCTTT